This passage covers 7 T cell receptor beta chains from one sample sequenced in a study of T-cell memory formation after mild COVID-19. TCRdb reanalysed the 5' RACE reads using MiXCR and keeps one entry per CDR3 protein. The sample shows about 400,000 distinct CDR3 sequences, 20% to 25% of them seen only once. Material for sequencing was PBMCs or a T cell subset sorted from them (not recorded which). The receptor source for this set is an adult woman who had mild COVID-19 (a few samples of this study predate the infection). Cell type and time point are not known.

The J gene is TRBJ2-7, the V gene TRBV6-6; 10 bases match TRBD1. V dropped 6 bases and J dropped 2; count of bases not matched to a gene: 7. The germline V gene has CDR1 MNHNY and CDR2 SVGAGI (reference sequence). The CDR3 extends over 15 amino acids. CDR3 residues: CASRKWTGGPYEQYF. The CDR3 bases are TGTGCCAGCAGAAAATGGACAGGGGGACCCTACGAGCAGTACTTC.

This clonotype was seen a few times. CDR3 nucleotides: TGTGCCACCAGCAGAGATGTCGGGGCCTACGAGCAGTACTTC. Amino acid sequence: CATSRDVGAYEQYF. The V call is TRBV15, the J call TRBJ2-7, with D maybe TRBD2 (5 bases). Per germline, CDR1 LNHNV and CDR2 YYDKDF (reference sequence). The CDR3 consists of 14 residues. Trimming removed 0 bases at V and 2 bases at J, with 8 bases between.

In this sample, this clonotype turned up many times. This sequence joins TRBV5-1 and TRBJ2-3, with 14 bases matching TRBD2. Germline CDR1 SGHRS, CDR2 YFSETQ. The CDR3 has 15 amino acids. After removal of 4 bases from V and 5 bases from J, the junction contained 3 bases not matched to a gene. The CDR3 DNA is TGCGCCAGCAGCCCGGGACTAGCGGGAGTAGATACGCAGTATTTT. Protein: CASSPGLAGVDTQYF.

V is TRBV28 and J is TRBJ1-6; 7 bases match TRBD1. This CDR3 spans 14 amino acids. J was trimmed by 10 bases and V by 6 bases; bases with no gene match: 9. Germline CDR1 reads MDHEN; CDR2 reads SYDVKM. The CDR3 coding sequence is TGTGCCAGCAGGCAGACAGGGTTATGGTCACCCCTCCACTTT. It encodes CASRQTGLWSPLHF.

This rearrangement joins TRBV11-2 to TRBJ2-5, with TRBD2 identical over 10 bases. The trim removed 7 bases at V and 5 bases at J, leaving 13 bases unmatched. Per germline, CDR1 SGHAT and CDR2 FQNNGV. The CDR3 runs to 16 residues. CDR3 residues: CASIMGSSGSVETQYF. CDR3 bases: TGTGCCAGCATCATGGGGTCTAGCGGGAGTGTGGAGACCCAGTACTTC.

Only a few counts were recorded for this clonotype. The V gene is TRBV20-1, the J gene TRBJ2-7; 8 bases map to TRBD2. The V segment lost 4 bases and the J segment 0 bases; nucleotides outside the gene matches: 8. The CDR3 has 15 amino acids. In germline, CDR1 is DFQATT, CDR2 SNEGSKA (reference sequence). CDR3 coding DNA: TGCAGTGCTATCACTAGCGGCAGTTACTCCTACGAGCAGTACTTC. It encodes CSAITSGSYSYEQYF.

The CDR3 spells CSVVRVSTEAFF. The DNA for the CDR3 is TGCAGCGTTGTCAGGGTGTCCACTGAAGCTTTCTTT. This chain links TRBV29-1 with TRBJ1-1, with D tentatively TRBD1 (5 bases). In germline, CDR1 is SQVTM, CDR2 ANQGSEA. The CDR3 is 12 residues long. V dropped 4 bases and J dropped 4 bases, with 10 bases sitting between them.